This section outlines one T cell receptor (beta chain) sequence together with its context. Generated by immunoSEQ multiplex PCR, the TCRdb table keeps only in-frame clones and is missing some. The profile covers fewer than 120,000 clones, with roughly nine tenths appearing a single time and roughly 1.6% taken by the ten largest. The entry originates in a study of T cell responses to AZD1222 COVID-19 vaccine. V shed 4 bases and J shed 6 bases, with 16 bases lying between them. Germline assignment: CDR1 SGHRS and CDR2 YFSETQ. The CDR3 is 15 residues long. The chain couples TRBV5-1 to TRBJ2-2, with no clear D. The origin of this receptor is an adult in good health. Specimen: peripheral blood, collected on day 0 of AZD1222 vaccination. CDR3 nucleotide sequence: TGCGCCAGCAGCACCGGCCAACCCGGCCCCGGGGAGCTGTTTTTT. Its translation is CASSTGQPGPGELFF. Full variable domain (remainder filled in from reference TRBV5-1 and TRBJ2-2): KAGVTQTPRYLIKTRGQQVTLSCSPISGHRSVSWYQQTPGQGLQFLFEYFSETQRNKGNFPGRFSGRQFSNSRSEMNVSTLELGDSALYLCASSTGQPGPGELFFGEGSRLTVL.